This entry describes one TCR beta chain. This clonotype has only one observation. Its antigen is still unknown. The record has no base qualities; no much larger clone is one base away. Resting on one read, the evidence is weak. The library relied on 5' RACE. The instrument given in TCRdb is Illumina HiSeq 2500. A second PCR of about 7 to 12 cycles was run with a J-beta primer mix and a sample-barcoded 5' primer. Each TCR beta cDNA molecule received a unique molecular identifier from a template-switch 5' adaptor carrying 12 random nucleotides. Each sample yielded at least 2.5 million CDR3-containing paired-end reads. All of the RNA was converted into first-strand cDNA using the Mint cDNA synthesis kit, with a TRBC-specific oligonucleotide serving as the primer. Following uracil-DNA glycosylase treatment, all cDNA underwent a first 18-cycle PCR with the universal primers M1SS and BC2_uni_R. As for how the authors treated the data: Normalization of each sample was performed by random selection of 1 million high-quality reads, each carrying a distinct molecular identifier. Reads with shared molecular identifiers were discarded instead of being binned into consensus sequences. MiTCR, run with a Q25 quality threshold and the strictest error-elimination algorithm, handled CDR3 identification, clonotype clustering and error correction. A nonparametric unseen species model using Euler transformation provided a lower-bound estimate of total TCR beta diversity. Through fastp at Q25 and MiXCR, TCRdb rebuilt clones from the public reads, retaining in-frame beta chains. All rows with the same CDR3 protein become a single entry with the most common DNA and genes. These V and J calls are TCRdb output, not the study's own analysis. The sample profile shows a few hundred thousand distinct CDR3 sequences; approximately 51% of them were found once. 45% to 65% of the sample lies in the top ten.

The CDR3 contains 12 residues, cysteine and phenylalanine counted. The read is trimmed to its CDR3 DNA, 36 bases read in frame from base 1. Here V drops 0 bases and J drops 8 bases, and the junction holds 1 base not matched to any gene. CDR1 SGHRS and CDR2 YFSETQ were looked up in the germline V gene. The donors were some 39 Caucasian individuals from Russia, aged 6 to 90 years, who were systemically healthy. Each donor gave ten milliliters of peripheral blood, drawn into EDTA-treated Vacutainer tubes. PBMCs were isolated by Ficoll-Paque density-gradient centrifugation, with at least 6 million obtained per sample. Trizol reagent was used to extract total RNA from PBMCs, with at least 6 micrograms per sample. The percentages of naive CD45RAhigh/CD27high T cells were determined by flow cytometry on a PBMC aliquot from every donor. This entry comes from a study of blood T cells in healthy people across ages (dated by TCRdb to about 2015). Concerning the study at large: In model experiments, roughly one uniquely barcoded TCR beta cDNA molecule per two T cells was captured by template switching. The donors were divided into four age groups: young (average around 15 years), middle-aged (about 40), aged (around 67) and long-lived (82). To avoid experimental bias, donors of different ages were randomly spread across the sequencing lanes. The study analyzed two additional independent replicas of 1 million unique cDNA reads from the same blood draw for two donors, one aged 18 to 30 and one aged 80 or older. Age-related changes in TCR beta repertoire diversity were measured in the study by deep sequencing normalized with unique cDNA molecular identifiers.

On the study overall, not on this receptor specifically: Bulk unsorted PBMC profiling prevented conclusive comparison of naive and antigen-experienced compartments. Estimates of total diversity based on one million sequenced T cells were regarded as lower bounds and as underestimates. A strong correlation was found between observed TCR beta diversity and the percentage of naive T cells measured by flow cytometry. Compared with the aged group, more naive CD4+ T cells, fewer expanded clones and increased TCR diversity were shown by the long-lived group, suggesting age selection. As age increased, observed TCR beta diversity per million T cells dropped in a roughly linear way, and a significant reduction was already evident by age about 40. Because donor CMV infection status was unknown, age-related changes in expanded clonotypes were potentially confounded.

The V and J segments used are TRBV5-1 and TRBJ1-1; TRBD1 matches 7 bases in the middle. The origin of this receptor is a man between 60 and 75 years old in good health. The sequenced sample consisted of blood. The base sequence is TGCGCCAGCAGCTTGGGACAGGGCGAAGCTTTCTTT. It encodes CASSLGQGEAFF.